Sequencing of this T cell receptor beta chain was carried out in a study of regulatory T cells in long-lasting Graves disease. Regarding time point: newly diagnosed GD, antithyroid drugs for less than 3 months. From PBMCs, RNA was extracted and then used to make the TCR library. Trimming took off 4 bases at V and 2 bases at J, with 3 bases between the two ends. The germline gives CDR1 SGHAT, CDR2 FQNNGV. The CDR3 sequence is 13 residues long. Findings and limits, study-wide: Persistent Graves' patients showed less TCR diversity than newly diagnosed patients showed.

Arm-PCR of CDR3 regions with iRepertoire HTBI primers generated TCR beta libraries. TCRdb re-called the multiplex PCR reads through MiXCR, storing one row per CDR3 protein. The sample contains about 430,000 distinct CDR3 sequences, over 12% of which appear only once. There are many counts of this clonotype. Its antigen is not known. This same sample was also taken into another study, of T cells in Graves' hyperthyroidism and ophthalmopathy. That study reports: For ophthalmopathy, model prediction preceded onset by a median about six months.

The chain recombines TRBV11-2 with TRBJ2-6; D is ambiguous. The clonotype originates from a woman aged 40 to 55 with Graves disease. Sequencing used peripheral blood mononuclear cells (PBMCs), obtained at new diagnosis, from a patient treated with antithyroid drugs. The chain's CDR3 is CASSSPGANVLTF. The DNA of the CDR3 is TGTGCCAGCAGCTCTCCTGGGGCCAACGTCCTGACTTTC.